This T cell receptor beta chain is from a study of T-cell reconstitution after alpha-beta-depleted transplantation in children. Points on this clonotype: The antigen remains undetermined.

Broader study findings: One year after transplant, T-cell counts and diversity came mostly from newly produced T cells.

Germline V gene lookup returns CDR1 DFQATT and CDR2 SNEGSKA (reference sequence). V lost 5 bases and J lost 5, with 12 bases in between. The CDR3 runs to 13 residues. The authors prepared the TCRbeta library with unique molecular identifiers. TCRdb used MiXCR to reprocess the PCR reads, holding one entry per CDR3 protein. This sample has about 580,000 distinct CDR3 sequences, with 23% found just once. The receptor comes from a boy in the first two years of life who had a stem cell transplant for acute myeloid leukemia, so the T cells may come from the graft donor. The chain recombines TRBV20-1 with TRBJ1-4; D is possibly TRBD1 (6 bases). The input for sequencing was PBMCs, mostly from graft donor cells, taken 360 days after TCRalphabeta/CD19-depleted stem cell transplant. The CDR3 here is CSAGGAINEKLFF. The CDR3 DNA sequence: TGCAGTGCTGGGGGGGCGATAAATGAAAAACTGTTTTTT.